This T cell receptor (beta chain) was recovered during a study of blood T cells in healthy people across ages. PCR was performed a second time for roughly 7 to 12 cycles using a sample-barcoded 5' primer and a J-beta primer mix. One entry per CDR3 protein results from TCRdb running MiXCR on the 5' RACE reads. The sample has over 700,000 distinct CDR3 sequences; 53% are singletons. The origin of this receptor is an elderly man in good health. Sequenced sample: blood.

The CDR3 sequence is CASSVAASYNEQYF. As DNA, the CDR3 is TGCGCCAGCAGCGTGGCGGCATCCTACAATGAGCAGTACTTC. The V and J genes are TRBV5-1 and TRBJ2-1; D uncertain. The last part of the DNA fits TRBJ2-7 better; the J call may be wrong. Germline V lookup: CDR1 SGHRS, CDR2 YFSETQ. The CDR3 is 14 amino acids.